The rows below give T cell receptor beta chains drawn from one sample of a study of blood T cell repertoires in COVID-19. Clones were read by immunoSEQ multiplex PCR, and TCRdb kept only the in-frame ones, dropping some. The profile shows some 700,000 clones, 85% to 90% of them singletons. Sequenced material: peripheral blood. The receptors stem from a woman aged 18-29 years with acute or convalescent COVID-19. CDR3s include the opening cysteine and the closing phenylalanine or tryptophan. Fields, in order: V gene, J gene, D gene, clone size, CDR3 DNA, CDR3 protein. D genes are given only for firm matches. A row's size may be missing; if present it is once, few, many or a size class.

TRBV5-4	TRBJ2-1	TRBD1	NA	TGTGCCGTAGGACAGGACTCCTACAATGAGCAGTTCTTC	CAVGQDSYNEQFF
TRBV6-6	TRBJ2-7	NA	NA	TGTGCCAGCAGTATCAGGGTCCACGAGCAGTACTTC	CASSIRVHEQYF
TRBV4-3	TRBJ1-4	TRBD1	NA	TGCGCCAGCAGCCAAGTTTTCTCCGGGACAGCTAATGAAAAACTGTTTTTT	CASSQVFSGTANEKLFF
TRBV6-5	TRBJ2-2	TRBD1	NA	TGTGCCAGCAGTTACGGGGACAGGGACACCGGGGAGCTGTTTTTT	CASSYGDRDTGELFF
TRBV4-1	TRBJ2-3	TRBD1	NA	TGCGCCAGCAGCCAGCCCGTGACAGGGGCGCGCGATACGCAGTATTTT	CASSQPVTGARDTQYF
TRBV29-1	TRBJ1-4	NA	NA	TGCAGCGTTGGCGAAGTTGAAAAACTGTTTTTT	CSVGEVEKLFF
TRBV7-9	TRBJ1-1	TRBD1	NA	TGTGCCAGCAGCCCCACTCTTGGACAGGGCTTGAACACTGAAGCTTTCTTT	CASSPTLGQGLNTEAFF
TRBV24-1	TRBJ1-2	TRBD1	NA	TGTGCCACCAGTGATCCGGACAGGCGCTATGGCTACACCTTC	CATSDPDRRYGYTF
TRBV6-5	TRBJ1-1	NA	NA	TGTGCCAGCAGGATGGGGCCGAACACTGAAGCTTTCTTT	CASRMGPNTEAFF
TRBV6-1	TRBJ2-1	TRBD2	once	TGTGCCAGCAGTGATAGCGGGGCCTGGAATGAGCAGTTCTTC	CASSDSGAWNEQFF
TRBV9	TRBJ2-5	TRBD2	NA	TGTGCCAGCAGCGGGACTAGCGGGGGGGCGGAGACCCAGTACTTC	CASSGTSGGAETQYF
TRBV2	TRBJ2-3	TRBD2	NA	TGTGCCAGCAGTGAAGGACTAGCGGGGACAGATACGCAGTATTTT	CASSEGLAGTDTQYF
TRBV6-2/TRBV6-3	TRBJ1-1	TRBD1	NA	TGTGCCAGCAGTCCGACAGGGGGCCCGAACACTGAAGCTTTCTTT	CASSPTGGPNTEAFF
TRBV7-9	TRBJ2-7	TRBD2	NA	TGTGCCAGCAGCTTAGCGGGACTAGCGGGGGAGTACGAGCAGTACTTC	CASSLAGLAGEYEQYF
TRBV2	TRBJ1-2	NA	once	TGTGCCAGCAGTGTGAGAGTTGGGGTAGCGGGCTACACCTTC	CASSVRVGVAGYTF
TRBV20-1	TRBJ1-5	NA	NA	TGCAGTGCTAGTCTTGGCAAGAATACGCCCCAGCATTTT	CSASLGKNTPQHF
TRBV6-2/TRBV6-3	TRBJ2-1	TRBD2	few	TGTGCCAGCAGTTACGAGGGTGCTAGCGGGGGGTATGAGCAGTTCTTC	CASSYEGASGGYEQFF
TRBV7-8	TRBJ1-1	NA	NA	TGTGCCAGCAGCCCACTGTGGGCACCCAGCAGAACTGAAGCTTTCTTT	CASSPLWAPSRTEAFF
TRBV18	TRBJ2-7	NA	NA	TGTGCCAGCTCACGATTTCGGGGGGCATACGAGCAGTACTTC	CASSRFRGAYEQYF
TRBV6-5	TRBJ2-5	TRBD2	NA	TGTGCCAGCAGCCCGGGACTAGCGGTGGGGACCCAGTACTTC	CASSPGLAVGTQYF
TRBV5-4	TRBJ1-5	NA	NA	TGTGCCAGCAGCTTGGACAGGGCTCAGCCCCAGCATTTT	CASSLDRAQPQHF
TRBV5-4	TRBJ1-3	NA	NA	TGTGCCAGCAGCTCGGACAGTTTCCGCGGAAACACCATATATTTT	CASSSDSFRGNTIYF
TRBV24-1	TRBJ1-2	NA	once	TGTGCCACCAGTGACCCGGGAACAGCTTATGGCTACACCTTC	CATSDPGTAYGYTF
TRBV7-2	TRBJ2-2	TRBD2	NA	TGTGCCAGCAGCCCGGGACTAGCGGGGGTCACCGGGGAGCTGTTTTTT	CASSPGLAGVTGELFF
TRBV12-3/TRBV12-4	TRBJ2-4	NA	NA	TGTGCCAGCAGTCCCGGCGGGAACATTCAGTACTTC	CASSPGGNIQYF
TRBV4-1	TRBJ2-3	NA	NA	TGCGCCAGCAGCCAAAGGACTAGCACAGATACGCAGTATTTT	CASSQRTSTDTQYF
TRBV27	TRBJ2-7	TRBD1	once	TGTGCCAGCAGCCCCTCAGGGGGCACCTACGAGCAGTACTTC	CASSPSGGTYEQYF